The T cell receptor beta chain under discussion was sequenced for a study of cytomegalovirus exposure and HLA in healthy donors. Turning to the study itself: Among the 350 to 500 donors who were genotyped, 81% fell in the genetic ancestry cluster that is associated with self-reported Caucasian donors. General study findings and limits: Sequence variants that were highly shared formed a cluster that was likely a sequencing artifact. The study put under 200 TCR beta chains on its list as cytomegalovirus-associated.

The length of the CDR3 is 14 residues. V gave up 0 bases and J gave up 0 bases, with 8 bases separating them. Germline CDR1 and CDR2: GTSNPN and SVGIG (reference sequence). The PCR contained 60 Vbeta and 13 Jbeta primers. The method was immunoSEQ multiplex PCR; TCRdb's version includes in-frame clones alone and lacks a portion of them. The top ten clones hold 1.5% to 2% of a sample with about 180,000 clones, 80% of them seen once. Of note for this clone: Its antigen is still unknown.

The rearrangement joins TRBV30 to TRBJ1-1; perhaps TRBD1 as D (5 bases). Input material: PBMCs. The sequence was obtained from a woman aged 25 to 39 in good health and CMV-seronegative. CDR3 DNA: TGTGCCTGGAGTGTTAACAGGTTGAACACTGAAGCTTTCTTT. Residues: CAWSVNRLNTEAFF.